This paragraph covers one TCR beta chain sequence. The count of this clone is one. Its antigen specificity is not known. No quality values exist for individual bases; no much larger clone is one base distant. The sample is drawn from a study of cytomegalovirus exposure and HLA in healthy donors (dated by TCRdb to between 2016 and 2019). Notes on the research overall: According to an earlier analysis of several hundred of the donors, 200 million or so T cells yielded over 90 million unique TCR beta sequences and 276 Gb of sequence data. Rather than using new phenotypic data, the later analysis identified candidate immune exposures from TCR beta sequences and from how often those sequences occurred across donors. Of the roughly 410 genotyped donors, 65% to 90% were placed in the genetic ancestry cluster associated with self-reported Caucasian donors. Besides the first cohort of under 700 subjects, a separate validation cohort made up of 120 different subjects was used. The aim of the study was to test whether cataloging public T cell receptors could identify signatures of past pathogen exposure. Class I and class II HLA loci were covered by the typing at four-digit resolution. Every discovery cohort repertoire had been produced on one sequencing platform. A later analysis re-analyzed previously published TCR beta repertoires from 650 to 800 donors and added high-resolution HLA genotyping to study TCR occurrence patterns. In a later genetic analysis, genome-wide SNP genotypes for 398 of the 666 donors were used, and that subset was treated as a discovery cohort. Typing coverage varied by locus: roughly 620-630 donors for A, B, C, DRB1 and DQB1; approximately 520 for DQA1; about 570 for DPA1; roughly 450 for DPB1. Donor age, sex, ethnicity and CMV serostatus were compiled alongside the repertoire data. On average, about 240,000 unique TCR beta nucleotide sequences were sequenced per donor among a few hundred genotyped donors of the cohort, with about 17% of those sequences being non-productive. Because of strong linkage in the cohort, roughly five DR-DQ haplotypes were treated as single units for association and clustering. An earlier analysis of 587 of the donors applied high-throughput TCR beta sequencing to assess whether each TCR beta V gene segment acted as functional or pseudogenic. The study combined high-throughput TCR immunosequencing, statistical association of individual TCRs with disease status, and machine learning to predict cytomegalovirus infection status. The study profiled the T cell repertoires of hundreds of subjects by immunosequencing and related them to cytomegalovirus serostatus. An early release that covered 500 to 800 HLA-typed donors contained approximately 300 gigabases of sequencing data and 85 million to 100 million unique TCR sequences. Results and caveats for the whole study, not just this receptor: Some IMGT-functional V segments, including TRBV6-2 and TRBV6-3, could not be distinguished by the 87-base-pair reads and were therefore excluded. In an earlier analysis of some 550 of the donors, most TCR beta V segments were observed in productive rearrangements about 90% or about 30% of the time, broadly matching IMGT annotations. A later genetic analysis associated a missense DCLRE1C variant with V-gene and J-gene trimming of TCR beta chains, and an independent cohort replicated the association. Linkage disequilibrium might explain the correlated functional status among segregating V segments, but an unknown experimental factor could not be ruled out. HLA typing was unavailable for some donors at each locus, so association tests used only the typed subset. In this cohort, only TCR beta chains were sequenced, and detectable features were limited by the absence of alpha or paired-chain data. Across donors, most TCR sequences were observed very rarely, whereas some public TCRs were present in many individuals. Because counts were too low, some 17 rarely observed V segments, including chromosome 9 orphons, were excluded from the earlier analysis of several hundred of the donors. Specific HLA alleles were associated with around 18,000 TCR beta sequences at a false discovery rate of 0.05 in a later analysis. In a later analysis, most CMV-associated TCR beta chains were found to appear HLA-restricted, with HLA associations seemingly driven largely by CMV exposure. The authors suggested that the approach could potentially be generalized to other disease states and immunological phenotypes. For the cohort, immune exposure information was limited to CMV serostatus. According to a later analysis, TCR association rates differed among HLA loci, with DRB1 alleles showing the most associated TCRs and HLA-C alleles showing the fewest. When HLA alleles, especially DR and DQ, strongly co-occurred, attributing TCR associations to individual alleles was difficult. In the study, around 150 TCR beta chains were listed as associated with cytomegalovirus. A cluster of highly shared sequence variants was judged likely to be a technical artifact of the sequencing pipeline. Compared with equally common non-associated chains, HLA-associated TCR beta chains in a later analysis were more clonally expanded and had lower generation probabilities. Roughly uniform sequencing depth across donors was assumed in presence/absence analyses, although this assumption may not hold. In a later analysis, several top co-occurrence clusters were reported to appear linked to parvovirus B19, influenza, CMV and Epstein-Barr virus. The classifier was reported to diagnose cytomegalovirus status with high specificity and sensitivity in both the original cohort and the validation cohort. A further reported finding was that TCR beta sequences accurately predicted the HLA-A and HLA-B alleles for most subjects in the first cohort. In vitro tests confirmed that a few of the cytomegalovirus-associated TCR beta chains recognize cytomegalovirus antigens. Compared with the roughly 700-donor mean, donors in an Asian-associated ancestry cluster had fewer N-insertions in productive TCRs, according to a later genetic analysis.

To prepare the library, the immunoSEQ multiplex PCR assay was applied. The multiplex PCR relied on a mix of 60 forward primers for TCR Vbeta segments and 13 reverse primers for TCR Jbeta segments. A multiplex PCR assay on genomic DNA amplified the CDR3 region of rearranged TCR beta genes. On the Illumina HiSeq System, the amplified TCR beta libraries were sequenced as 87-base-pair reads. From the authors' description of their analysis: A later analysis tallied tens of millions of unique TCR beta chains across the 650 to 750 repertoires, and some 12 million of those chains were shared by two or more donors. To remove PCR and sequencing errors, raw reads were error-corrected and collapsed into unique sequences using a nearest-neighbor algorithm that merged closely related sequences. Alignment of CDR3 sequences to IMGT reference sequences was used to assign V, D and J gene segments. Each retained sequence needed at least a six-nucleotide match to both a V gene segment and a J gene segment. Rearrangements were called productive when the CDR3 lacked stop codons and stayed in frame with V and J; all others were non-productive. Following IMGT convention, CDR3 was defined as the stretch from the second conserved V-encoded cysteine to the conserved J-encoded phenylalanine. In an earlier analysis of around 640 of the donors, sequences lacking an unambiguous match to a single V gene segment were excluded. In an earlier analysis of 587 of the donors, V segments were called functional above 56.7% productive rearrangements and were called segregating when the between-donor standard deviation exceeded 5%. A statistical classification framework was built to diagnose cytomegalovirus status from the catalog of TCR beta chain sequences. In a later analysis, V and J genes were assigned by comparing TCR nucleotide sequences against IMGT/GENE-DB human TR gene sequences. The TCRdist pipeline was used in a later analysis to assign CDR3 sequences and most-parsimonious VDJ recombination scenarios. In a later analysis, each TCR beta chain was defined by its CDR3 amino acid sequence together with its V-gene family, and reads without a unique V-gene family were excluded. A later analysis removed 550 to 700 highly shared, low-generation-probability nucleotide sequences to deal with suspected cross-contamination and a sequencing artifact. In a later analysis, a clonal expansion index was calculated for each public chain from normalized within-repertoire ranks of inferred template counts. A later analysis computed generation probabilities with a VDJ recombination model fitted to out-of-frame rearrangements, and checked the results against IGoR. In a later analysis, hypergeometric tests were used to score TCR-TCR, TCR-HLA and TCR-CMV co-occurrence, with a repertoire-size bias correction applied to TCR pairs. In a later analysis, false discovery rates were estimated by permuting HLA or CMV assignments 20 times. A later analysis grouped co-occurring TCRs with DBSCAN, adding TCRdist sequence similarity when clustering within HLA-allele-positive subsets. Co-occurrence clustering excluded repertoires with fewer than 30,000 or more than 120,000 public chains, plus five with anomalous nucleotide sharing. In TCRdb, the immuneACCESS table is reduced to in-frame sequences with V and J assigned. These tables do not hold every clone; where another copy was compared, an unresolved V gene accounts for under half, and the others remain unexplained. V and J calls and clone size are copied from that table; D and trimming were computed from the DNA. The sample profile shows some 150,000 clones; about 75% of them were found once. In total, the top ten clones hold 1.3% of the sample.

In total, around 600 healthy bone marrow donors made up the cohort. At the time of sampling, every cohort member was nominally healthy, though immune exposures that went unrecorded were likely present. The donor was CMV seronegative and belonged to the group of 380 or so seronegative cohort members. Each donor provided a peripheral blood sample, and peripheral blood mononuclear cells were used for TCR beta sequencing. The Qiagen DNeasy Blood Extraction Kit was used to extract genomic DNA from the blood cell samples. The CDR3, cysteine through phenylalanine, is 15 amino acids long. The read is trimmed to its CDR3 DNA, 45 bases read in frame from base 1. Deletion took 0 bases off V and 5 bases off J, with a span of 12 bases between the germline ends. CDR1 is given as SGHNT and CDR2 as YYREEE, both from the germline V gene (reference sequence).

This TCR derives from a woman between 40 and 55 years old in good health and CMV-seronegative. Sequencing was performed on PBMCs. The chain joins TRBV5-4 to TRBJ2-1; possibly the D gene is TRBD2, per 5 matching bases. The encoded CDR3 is CASSLDSRGDNEQFF. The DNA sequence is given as TGTGCCAGCAGCTTGGACAGTCGGGGTGACAATGAGCAGTTCTTC.